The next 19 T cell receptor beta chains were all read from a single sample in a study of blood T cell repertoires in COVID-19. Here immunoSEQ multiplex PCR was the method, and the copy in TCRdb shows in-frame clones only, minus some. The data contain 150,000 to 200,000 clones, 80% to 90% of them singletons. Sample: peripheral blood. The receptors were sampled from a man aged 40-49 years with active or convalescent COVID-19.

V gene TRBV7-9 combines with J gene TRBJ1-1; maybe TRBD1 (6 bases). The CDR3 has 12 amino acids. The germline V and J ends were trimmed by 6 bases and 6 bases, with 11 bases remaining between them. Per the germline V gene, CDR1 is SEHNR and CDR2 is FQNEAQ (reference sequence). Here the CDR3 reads CASSVGASEAFF. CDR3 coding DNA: TGTGCCAGCAGTGTGGGGGCCTCTGAAGCTTTCTTT.

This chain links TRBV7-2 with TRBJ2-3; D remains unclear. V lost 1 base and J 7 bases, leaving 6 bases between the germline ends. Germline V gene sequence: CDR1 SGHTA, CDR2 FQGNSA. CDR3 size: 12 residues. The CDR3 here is CASSLVLNTQYF. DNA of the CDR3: TGTGCCAGCAGCTTAGTTCTAAATACGCAGTATTTT.

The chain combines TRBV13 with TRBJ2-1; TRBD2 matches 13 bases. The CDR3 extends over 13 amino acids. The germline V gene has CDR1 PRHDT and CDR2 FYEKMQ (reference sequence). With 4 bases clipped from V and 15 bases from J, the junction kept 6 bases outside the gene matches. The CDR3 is CASSWGTSGERFF. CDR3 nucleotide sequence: TGTGCCAGCAGCTGGGGGACTAGCGGGGAGAGGTTCTTC.

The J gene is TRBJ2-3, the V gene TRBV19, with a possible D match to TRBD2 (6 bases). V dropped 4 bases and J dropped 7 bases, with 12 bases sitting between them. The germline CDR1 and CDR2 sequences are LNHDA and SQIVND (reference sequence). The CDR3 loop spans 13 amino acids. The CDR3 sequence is CASSTPGGNTQYF. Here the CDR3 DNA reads TGTGCCAGTAGTACCCCCGGGGGTAATACGCAGTATTTT.

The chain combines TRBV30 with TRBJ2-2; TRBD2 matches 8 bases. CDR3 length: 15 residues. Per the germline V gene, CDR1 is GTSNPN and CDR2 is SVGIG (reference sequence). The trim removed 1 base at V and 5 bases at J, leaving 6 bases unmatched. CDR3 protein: CAWSAGLASTGELFF. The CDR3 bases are TGTGCCTGGAGTGCAGGACTAGCCTCGACCGGGGAGCTGTTTTTT.

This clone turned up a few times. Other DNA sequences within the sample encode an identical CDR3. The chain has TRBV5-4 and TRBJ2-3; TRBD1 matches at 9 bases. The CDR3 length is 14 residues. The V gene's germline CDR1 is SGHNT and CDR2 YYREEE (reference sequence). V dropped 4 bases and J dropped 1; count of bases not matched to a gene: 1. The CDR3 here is CASSRDRGTDTQYF. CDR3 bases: TGTGCCAGCAGCAGGGACAGGGGCACAGATACGCAGTATTTT.

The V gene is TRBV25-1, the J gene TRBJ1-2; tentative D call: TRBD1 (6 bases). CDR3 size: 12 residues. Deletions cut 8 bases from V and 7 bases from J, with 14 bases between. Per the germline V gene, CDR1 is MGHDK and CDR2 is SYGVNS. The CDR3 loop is CASAPGALGYTF. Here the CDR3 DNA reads TGTGCCAGCGCCCCAGGGGCCCTTGGCTACACCTTC.

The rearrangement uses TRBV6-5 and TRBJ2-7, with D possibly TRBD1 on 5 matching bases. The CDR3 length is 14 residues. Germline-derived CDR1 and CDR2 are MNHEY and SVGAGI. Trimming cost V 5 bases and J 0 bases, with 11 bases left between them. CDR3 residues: CASSPTVSSYEQYF. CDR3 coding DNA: TGTGCCAGCAGTCCGACAGTGAGCTCCTACGAGCAGTACTTC.

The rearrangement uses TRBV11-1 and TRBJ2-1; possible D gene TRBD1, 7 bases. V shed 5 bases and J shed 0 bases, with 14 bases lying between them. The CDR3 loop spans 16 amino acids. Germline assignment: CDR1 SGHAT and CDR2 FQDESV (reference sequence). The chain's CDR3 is CASSQGDWSSYNEQFF. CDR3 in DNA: TGTGCCAGCAGCCAGGGGGACTGGAGCTCCTACAATGAGCAGTTCTTC.

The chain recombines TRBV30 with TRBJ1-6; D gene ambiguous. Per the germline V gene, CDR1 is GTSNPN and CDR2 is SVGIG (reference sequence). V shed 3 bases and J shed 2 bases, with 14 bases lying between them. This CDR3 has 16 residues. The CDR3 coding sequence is TGTGCCTGGAGAGGAAGCACCGGGACCTATAATTCACCCCTCCACTTT. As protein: CAWRGSTGTYNSPLHF.

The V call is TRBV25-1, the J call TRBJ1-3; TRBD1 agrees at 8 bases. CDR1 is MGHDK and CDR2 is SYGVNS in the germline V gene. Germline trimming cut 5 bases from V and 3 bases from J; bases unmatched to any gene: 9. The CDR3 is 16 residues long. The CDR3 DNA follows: TGTGCCAGCAGTAAATTAACAGGGGGTGATGGAAACACCATATATTTT. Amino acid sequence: CASSKLTGGDGNTIYF.

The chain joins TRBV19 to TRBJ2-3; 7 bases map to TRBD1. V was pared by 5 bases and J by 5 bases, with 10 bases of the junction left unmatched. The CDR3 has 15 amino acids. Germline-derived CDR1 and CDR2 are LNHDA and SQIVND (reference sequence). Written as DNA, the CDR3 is TGTGCCAGTAGTCTCCTCGACAGGGACAGAGATACGCAGTATTTT. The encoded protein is CASSLLDRDRDTQYF.

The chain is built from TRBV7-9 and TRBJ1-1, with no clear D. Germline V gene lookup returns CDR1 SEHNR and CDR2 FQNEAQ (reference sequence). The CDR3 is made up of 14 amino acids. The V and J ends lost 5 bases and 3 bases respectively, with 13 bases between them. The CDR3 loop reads CASSPTLGDTEAFF. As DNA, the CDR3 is TGTGCCAGCAGCCCAACCTTGGGAGACACTGAAGCTTTCTTT. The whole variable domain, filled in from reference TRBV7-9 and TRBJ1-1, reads DTGVSQNPRHKITKRGQNVTFRCDPISEHNRLYWYRQTLGQGPEFLTYFQNEAQLEKSRLLSDRFSAERPKGSFSTLEIQRTEQGDSAMYLCASSPTLGDTEAFFGQGTRLTVV.

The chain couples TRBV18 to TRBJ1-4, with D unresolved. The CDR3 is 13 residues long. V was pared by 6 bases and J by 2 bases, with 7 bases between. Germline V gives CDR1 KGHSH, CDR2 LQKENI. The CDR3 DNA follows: TGTGCCAGCTCCCGAGCGACTAATGAAAAACTGTTTTTT. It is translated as CASSRATNEKLFF. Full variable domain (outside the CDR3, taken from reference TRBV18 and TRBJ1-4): NAGVMQNPRHLVRRRGQEARLRCSPMKGHSHVYWYRQLPEEGLKFMVYLQKENIIDESGMPKERFSAEFPKEGPSILRIQQVVRGDSAAYFCASSRATNEKLFFGSGTQLSVL.

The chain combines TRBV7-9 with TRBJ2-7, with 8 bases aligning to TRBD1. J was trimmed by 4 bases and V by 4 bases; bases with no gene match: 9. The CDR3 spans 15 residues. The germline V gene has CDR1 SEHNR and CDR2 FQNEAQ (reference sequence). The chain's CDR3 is CASSSPGQVIYEQYF. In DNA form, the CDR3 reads TGTGCCAGCAGCTCACCGGGACAGGTGATTTACGAGCAGTACTTC.

CDR3 loop: CASSLKRGLGGETQYF. Written as DNA, the CDR3 is TGTGCCAGCAGCCTAAAGCGGGGGTTGGGTGGAGAGACCCAGTACTTC. This rearrangement joins TRBV6-2 or TRBV6-3 to TRBJ2-5, with TRBD2 identical over 8 bases. From germline, CDR1 is MNHEY and CDR2 SVGEGT. The CDR3 extends over 16 amino acids. The trim removed 6 bases at V and 4 bases at J, leaving 13 bases unmatched.

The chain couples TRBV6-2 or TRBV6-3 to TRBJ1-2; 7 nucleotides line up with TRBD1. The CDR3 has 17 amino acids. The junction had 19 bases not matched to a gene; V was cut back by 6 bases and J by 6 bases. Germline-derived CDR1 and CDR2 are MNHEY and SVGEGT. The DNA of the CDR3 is TGTGCCAGCAGCGTGCGACAGGGTTGGGGCCCGCGGGATGGCTACACCTTC. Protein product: CASSVRQGWGPRDGYTF.

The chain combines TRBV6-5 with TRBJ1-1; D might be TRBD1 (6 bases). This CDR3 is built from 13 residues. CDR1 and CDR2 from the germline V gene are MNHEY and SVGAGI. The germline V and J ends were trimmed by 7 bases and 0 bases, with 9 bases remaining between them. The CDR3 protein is CASTTGMNTEAFF. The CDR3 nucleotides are TGTGCCAGCACAACAGGGATGAACACTGAAGCTTTCTTT.

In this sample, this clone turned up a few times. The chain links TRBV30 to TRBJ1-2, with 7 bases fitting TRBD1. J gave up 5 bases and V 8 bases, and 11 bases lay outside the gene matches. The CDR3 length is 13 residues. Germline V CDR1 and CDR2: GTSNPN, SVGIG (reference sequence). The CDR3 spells CAENPGQKYGYTF. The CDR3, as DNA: TGTGCCGAGAATCCGGGACAGAAATATGGCTACACCTTC.